The 30 T cell receptor beta chains reported below all come from one sample, sequenced in a study of T-cell reconstitution after alpha-beta-depleted transplantation in children. TCRbeta library construction was performed incorporating unique molecular identifiers. Each CDR3 protein is one row after TCRdb ran MiXCR on the PCR reads. Of 250,000 to 300,000 distinct CDR3 sequences in the sample, 9.9% are singletons; the top ten hold about 9.5%. The starting material was PBMCs from the stem cell graft donor, obtained from the stem cell graft. The receptors come from a human donor who donated a stem cell graft to a child with SCID.

This clonotype has more than one count but fewer than ten. The chain links TRBV20-1 to TRBJ2-1, with 13 positions matching TRBD2. This CDR3 contains 16 residues. CDR1 is DFQATT, CDR2 SNEGSKA, per germline (reference sequence). V shed 6 bases, J shed 2 bases, and the junction held 7 bases outside the gene matches. CDR3 coding DNA: TGCAGTGCAAAAACTAGCGGGGGGGCCCCCTACAATGAGCAGTTCTTC. It codes for CSAKTSGGAPYNEQFF.

The chain has TRBV5-1 and TRBJ2-3, with TRBD1 matching 9 bases. V shed 3 bases and J 2 bases; nucleotides not matched to a gene: 7. The CDR3 extends over 16 amino acids. The germline V gene encodes CDR1 SGHRS and CDR2 YFSETQ. This CDR3 reads CASSYPDRGYTDTQYF. CDR3 DNA: TGCGCCAGCAGCTACCCGGACAGGGGTTACACAGATACGCAGTATTTT.

The chain recombines TRBV7-2 with TRBJ1-3; D ambiguous. The CDR3 covers 14 residues. Germline lookup yields CDR1 SGHTA and CDR2 FQGNSA. Trimming removed 3 bases from V and 2 bases from J, with 8 bases in between. In DNA form, the CDR3 reads TGTGCCAGCAGCTTCGGTGGGCCTGGAAACACCATATATTTT. Amino acids: CASSFGGPGNTIYF.

This clonotype showed up just a few times. This rearrangement joins TRBV19 to TRBJ2-7; possible D gene TRBD2, 5 bases. CDR3 length: 14 residues. Germline lookup yields CDR1 LNHDA and CDR2 SQIVND (reference sequence). V gave up 1 base and J gave up 2 bases, with 9 bases separating them. CDR3 DNA sequence: TGTGCCAGTAGTATAGCTGAGGGTGCCTACGAGCAGTACTTC. Protein sequence: CASSIAEGAYEQYF.

This clonotype occurred a few times. The CDR3 spells CASSSRTGIQETQYF. The CDR3 DNA sequence: TGTGCCAGCAGTTCCAGGACAGGCATCCAAGAGACCCAGTACTTC. The chain links TRBV12-3 or TRBV12-4 to TRBJ2-5; 7 bases are shared with TRBD1. V shed 4 bases, J shed 1 base, and the junction held 6 bases outside the gene matches. The CDR3 is 15 amino acids.

J is TRBJ1-1 and V is TRBV29-1; perhaps TRBD1 as D (5 bases). Germline-derived CDR1 and CDR2 are SQVTM and ANQGSEA. This CDR3 contains 15 residues. Trimming stripped 0 bases from V and 4 bases from J, with 15 bases between. Here the CDR3 reads CSVEDRGVRGTEAFF. The CDR3 coding sequence is TGCAGCGTTGAAGATCGGGGGGTAAGGGGCACTGAAGCTTTCTTT. Looking up the rest from reference TRBV29-1 and TRBJ1-1 gives the full variable domain: SAVISQKPSRDICQRGTSLTIQCQVDSQVTMMFWYRQQPGQSLTLIATANQGSEATYESGFVIDKFPISRPNLTFSTLTVSNMSPEDSSIYLCSVEDRGVRGTEAFFGQGTRLTVV.

Only a few counts were recorded for this clonotype. As DNA, the CDR3 is TGTGCCACCAGTGACGCGGCAGATACGCAGTATTTT. This codes for CATSDAADTQYF. The chain has TRBV24-1 and TRBJ2-3, with D unclear. The CDR3 totals 12 residues. Germline V gene sequence: CDR1 KGHDR, CDR2 SFDVKD. The V and J ends lost 4 bases and 4 bases respectively, with 5 bases between them.

The chain carries TRBV5-1 and TRBJ1-2, with 12 bases lining up with TRBD1. V lost 4 bases to trimming and J lost 7 bases; unmatched junction nucleotides: 5. CDR1 is SGHRS and CDR2 is YFSETQ in the germline V gene. The CDR3 consists of 14 residues. The CDR3 bases are TGCGCCAGCAGCACGGGACAGGGGGCAAGTGGCTACACCTTC. Translated: CASSTGQGASGYTF.

This clonotype was seen once. The chain employs TRBV7-3 and TRBJ1-1; D uncertain. This CDR3 comprises 12 residues. Germline-derived CDR1 and CDR2 are SGHTA and FQGTGA. V was pared by 4 bases and J by 4 bases, with 7 bases between. Here the CDR3 reads CASSSWSTEAFF. CDR3 nucleotide sequence: TGTGCCAGCAGCTCGTGGAGCACTGAAGCTTTCTTT.

The V gene is TRBV7-8, the J gene TRBJ1-2; unclear D gene. The CDR3 spans 15 residues. Trimming shortened V by 5 bases and J by 9 bases, and 22 bases separated the two germline ends. In germline, CDR1 is SGHVS, CDR2 FQNEAQ. The CDR3 loop is CASSRDWGTERSYTF. Written as DNA, the CDR3 is TGTGCCAGCAGCCGTGACTGGGGTACGGAGAGGAGCTACACCTTC.

This clonotype was counted a few times. The chain links TRBV20-1 to TRBJ2-5, with D hard to call. The CDR3 spans 11 residues. Germline CDR1 DFQATT, CDR2 SNEGSKA (reference sequence). V lost 3 bases to trimming and J lost 5 bases, with 7 bases between them. CDR3 residues: CSARSLETQYF. The CDR3 coding sequence is TGCAGTGCTAGGTCGCTGGAGACCCAGTACTTC.

This clonotype was seen only a few times. The CDR3 region has the DNA TGTGCCAGCAGTGTGGTCACCTACAATGAGCAGTTCTTC. It codes for CASSVVTYNEQFF. This chain connects TRBV6-1 to TRBJ2-1; no definite D call. CDR1 is MNHNS and CDR2 is SASEGT in the germline V gene. The CDR3 is 13 residues long. The germline V and J ends were trimmed by 4 bases and 2 bases, with 6 bases remaining between them.

In this sample, this clonotype turned up many times. The chain links TRBV12-3 or TRBV12-4 to TRBJ1-5, with D possibly being TRBD1 (5 bases). Trimming left V 4 bases short and J 7 bases short, with 17 bases between. The CDR3 covers 15 residues. The CDR3 nucleotides read TGTGCCAGCAGTTCCTTCTCCGGGGCCGGGCAGCCCCAGCATTTT. It yields the protein CASSSFSGAGQPQHF.

This clonotype has just a few counts. This chain links TRBV12-3 or TRBV12-4 with TRBJ2-5; the match to TRBD2 covers 10 bases. CDR3 length: 15 amino acids. Trimming removed 5 bases from V and 1 base from J; junction bases left unmatched: 4. DNA for the CDR3: TGTGCCAGCAGTGCCCAGCGGGGGGGCCAAGAGACCCAGTACTTC. This sequence encodes CASSAQRGGQETQYF.

V usage is TRBV5-1 and J usage is TRBJ1-3; the D is unclear. Trimming removed 4 bases at V and 0 bases at J, with 11 bases between. Per germline, CDR1 SGHRS and CDR2 YFSETQ. The CDR3 extends over 15 amino acids. The CDR3 is CASSLTAVSGNTIYF. The CDR3 DNA follows: TGCGCCAGCAGCCTCACAGCAGTCTCTGGAAACACCATATATTTT. The variable domain in full, with the rest retrieved from reference TRBV5-1 and TRBJ1-3, is KAGVTQTPRYLIKTRGQQVTLSCSPISGHRSVSWYQQTPGQGLQFLFEYFSETQRNKGNFPGRFSGRQFSNSRSEMNVSTLELGDSALYLCASSLTAVSGNTIYFGEGSWLTVV.

In this sample, this clonotype turned up many times. One end of the junction does not line up with germline, which may come from a read error. The rearrangement uses TRBV5-1 and TRBJ2-7; D perhaps matches TRBD1 (6 bases). Germline CDR1 and CDR2: SGHRS and YFSETQ. The CDR3 is made up of 12 amino acids. CDR3 sequence reads: CASSLQGNEQYF. The DNA for the CDR3 is TGTGCCAGCAGTTTACAGGGAAACGAGCAGTACTTC.

The sample holds a few counts of this clonotype. The chain recombines TRBV10-3 with TRBJ1-2, with TRBD1 identical over 7 bases. In germline, CDR1 is ENHRY, CDR2 SYGVKD. V lost 8 bases, J lost 5 bases, and 8 bases stayed unmatched. The CDR3 covers 13 residues. CDR3 DNA sequence: TGTGCCATCGGGGACAGTATCCTATATGGCTACACCTTC. This translates into CAIGDSILYGYTF.

This clonotype showed up just a few times. The J gene is TRBJ2-3, the V gene TRBV12-3 or TRBV12-4, with D tentatively TRBD2 (6 bases). The CDR3 consists of 15 residues. Trimming stripped 5 bases from V and 3 bases from J, with 15 bases between. CDR3 DNA: TGTGCCAGCAGTCCCAGTGATCGGGGGACAGATACGCAGTATTTT. Its translation: CASSPSDRGTDTQYF.

This chain joins TRBV9 and TRBJ1-2; 7 nucleotides align to TRBD1. V shed 3 bases and J 3 bases; nucleotides not matched to a gene: 5. This CDR3 comprises 14 residues. CDR1 is SGDLS and CDR2 is YYNGEE in the germline V gene. The CDR3 loop reads CASSAGGTDYGYTF. Written as DNA, the CDR3 is TGTGCCAGCAGCGCCGGAGGGACAGACTATGGCTACACCTTC.

This clonotype was picked up a small number of times. The chain couples TRBV12-3 or TRBV12-4 to TRBJ2-1; TRBD1 agrees at 9 bases. Trimming took 5 bases from V and 15 from J; bases not matched to a gene: 5. The CDR3 runs 11 residues. The CDR3 is CASSEDRGRFF. DNA of the CDR3: TGTGCCAGCAGTGAGGACAGGGGTAGGTTCTTC.

This chain uses TRBV9 with TRBJ2-5, with D unclear. The germline CDR1 and CDR2 sequences are SGDLS and YYNGEE. Trimming took off 0 bases at V and 2 bases at J, with 5 bases between the two ends. CDR3 length equals 13 residues. CDR3 nucleotide sequence: TGTGCCAGCAGCGTAGTACTTCAAGAGACCCAGTACTTC. It yields the protein CASSVVLQETQYF.

The rearrangement joins TRBV12-3 or TRBV12-4 to TRBJ2-5, with D unresolved. CDR3 length: 11 residues. Between the trimmed V and J ends, which lost 8 bases and 4 bases, there was a span of 8 bases. The CDR3 region has the DNA TGTGCCAGCCGCCATAGAGAGACCCAGTACTTC. This sequence encodes CASRHRETQYF.

V gene TRBV29-1 combines with J gene TRBJ2-1, with 11 bases that match TRBD2. Looked up from germline, CDR1 is SQVTM and CDR2 is ANQGSEA. The CDR3 sequence is 14 residues long. With V trimmed by 5 bases and J by 3 bases, 3 bases remained unmatched. This CDR3 reads CSVPSGGLYNEQFF. The CDR3 DNA is TGCAGCGTTCCTAGCGGGGGGCTCTACAATGAGCAGTTCTTC.

Here the CDR3 reads CASSLERGGPGGRSEAFF. The CDR3 DNA is TGTGCCAGCAGTTTAGAGAGAGGGGGGCCAGGGGGAAGATCTGAAGCTTTCTTT. The chain is built from TRBV12-3 or TRBV12-4 and TRBJ1-1, with 7 bases fitting TRBD1. The CDR3 loop spans 18 amino acids. V lost 1 base, J lost 6 bases, and 17 bases stayed unmatched.

Only a few counts were recorded for this clonotype. The chain joins TRBV5-1 to TRBJ2-1, with 11 positions matching TRBD2. This CDR3 contains 16 residues. The ends lost 3 bases at V and 4 bases at J; junction bases unmatched: 6. Germline V CDR1 and CDR2: SGHRS, YFSETQ. The CDR3 is CASSSTGLAVYNEQFF. CDR3 nucleotides: TGCGCCAGCAGCTCTACGGGACTAGCGGTTTACAATGAGCAGTTCTTC.

The gene calls are TRBV6-5 and TRBJ1-6, with D unresolved. Trimming removed 0 bases at V and 2 bases at J, with 8 bases between. The germline V gene has CDR1 MNHEY and CDR2 SVGAGI. The CDR3 is 16 amino acids. CDR3 sequence (DNA): TGTGCCAGCAGTTACTCGAGGGAAGCCTATAATTCACCCCTCCACTTT. As protein: CASSYSREAYNSPLHF.

This clonotype was counted many times. The chain joins TRBV12-3 or TRBV12-4 to TRBJ1-4, with a possible D match to TRBD1 (6 bases). This CDR3 is 14 amino acids long. V dropped 1 base and J dropped 6 bases, with 9 bases sitting between them. The CDR3 bases are TGTGCCAGCAGTTTAGTACAGGGTGATGAAAAACTGTTTTTT. This codes for CASSLVQGDEKLFF.

This clonotype was picked up a small number of times. The chain joins TRBV10-3 to TRBJ2-3, with D uncertain. Germline V gene lookup returns CDR1 ENHRY and CDR2 SYGVKD. This CDR3 is 14 amino acids long. V lost 4 bases and J lost 0, with 8 bases in between. CDR3 in amino acids: CAISAMGSTDTQYF. CDR3 sequence (DNA): TGTGCCATCAGTGCGATGGGCAGCACAGATACGCAGTATTTT.

This clonotype turned up a few times. The rearrangement joins TRBV5-1 to TRBJ2-1; weak D call: TRBD2 (7 bases). Germline lookup yields CDR1 SGHRS and CDR2 YFSETQ. The length of the CDR3 is 22 residues. Trimming left V 4 bases short and J 0 bases short, with 32 bases between. The DNA of the CDR3 is TGCGCCAGCAGCCCCGACCCCAGGGGAGCGGAAAAACTAGCGAGCTCCTACAATGAGCAGTTCTTC. It encodes CASSPDPRGAEKLASSYNEQFF.

CDR3 in DNA: TGCAGCGTTGAAACCGGCGGGGAGCTGTTTTTT. Its protein product is CSVETGGELFF. The chain couples TRBV29-1 to TRBJ2-2, with D unclear. The ends were cut back, 2 bases at V and 7 bases at J, with 5 bases in the middle. The CDR3 totals 11 residues. Germline values: CDR1 SQVTM, CDR2 ANQGSEA.